The T cell receptor (beta chain) under discussion was sequenced for a study of blood T cells in healthy people across ages (dated by TCRdb to 2014 to 2015). About the investigation overall: In model experiments, template switching captured about one uniquely barcoded TCR beta cDNA molecule for every two T cells. Age-related changes in TCR beta repertoire diversity were measured in the study by deep sequencing normalized with unique cDNA molecular identifiers. The study analyzed two additional independent replicas of 1 million unique cDNA reads from the same blood draw for two donors, one aged 18 to 29 and one aged 80 or older. The donors were divided into four age groups: young (average around 16 years), middle-aged (about 39), aged (around 59) and long-lived (roughly 82). To avoid experimental bias, donors of different ages were distributed randomly across sequencing lanes. Results the study describes overall, beyond this receptor: Estimates of total diversity based on one million sequenced T cells were regarded as lower bounds and as underestimates. Observed TCR beta diversity per million T cells fell roughly linearly with age, and a significant reduction was already apparent by age approximately 41. Donor CMV infection status was unknown, potentially confounding age-related changes in expanded clonotypes. There was a strong correlation between observed TCR beta diversity and the percentage of naive T cells measured by flow cytometry. Bulk unsorted PBMC profiling prevented conclusive comparison of naive and antigen-experienced compartments. Compared with the aged group, the long-lived group had more naive CD4+ T cells, fewer expanded clones and increased TCR diversity, suggesting age selection.

Comments on this clonotype: No cognate antigen has been identified for it. Qualities for individual bases were not recorded, and no much larger clone is one base off.

The 39 donors, aged about 6 to 100 years, were systemically healthy Caucasian individuals from Russia. About 10 milliliters of peripheral blood were collected from each donor into EDTA-treated Vacutainer tubes. Ficoll-Paque density-gradient centrifugation was used to isolate PBMCs, with at least 6 million per sample. Total RNA was extracted from PBMCs with Trizol reagent, with at least 6 micrograms obtained per sample. The percentages of naive CD45RAhigh/CD27high T cells were determined by flow cytometry on a PBMC aliquot from every donor. Library creation used 5' RACE. These reads were obtained on an Illumina HiSeq 2500. The second PCR ran for roughly 7 to 12 cycles and used a J-beta primer mix along with a sample-barcoded 5' primer. A unique molecular identifier was introduced onto each TCR beta cDNA molecule by a template-switch 5' adaptor carrying 12 random nucleotides. Each sample yielded at least 2.5 million CDR3-containing paired-end reads. First-strand cDNA was synthesized from all RNA with the Mint cDNA synthesis kit, primed by a TRBC-specific oligonucleotide. All cDNA was treated with uracil-DNA glycosylase and then went through a first 18-cycle PCR with the universal primers M1SS and BC2_uni_R. For the original study's pipeline: Normalization of each sample was performed by random selection of 1 million high-quality reads, each carrying a distinct molecular identifier. Instead of being binned into consensus sequences, reads that shared molecular identifiers were thrown out. MiTCR, with a Q25 quality threshold and the strictest error-elimination algorithm, was used for CDR3 identification, clonotype clustering and error correction. A nonparametric unseen species model using Euler transformation provided a lower-bound estimate of total TCR beta diversity. TCRdb trimmed public reads at Q25 via fastp, called clones via MiXCR and kept in-frame beta chains. Each entry is one CDR3 protein sequence, shown with its most common DNA and genes. These V and J calls rely on TCRdb rather than the paper's analysis. The table for this sample lists approximately 940,000 distinct CDR3 sequences; around 48% of them were counted only once. The top ten hold 13% of the sample.

The junction shows trimming of 1 base on V and 5 bases on J, plus 14 bases between the germline ends. The germline V gene (reference sequence) sets CDR1 to LGHDT and CDR2 to YNNKEL. The cysteine opens and the phenylalanine closes a CDR3 of 15 amino acids. Kept here is only the CDR3 DNA, which spans 45 bases and is read in frame from base 1. This chain joins TRBV3-1 to TRBJ1-1; matching of 5 bases hints at TRBD1 as the D gene. The sequencing sample was made of blood. The TCR was taken from a man between 25 and 39 years old in good health. Read as DNA, the sequence is TGTGCCAGCAGCCAAGGCCCCACAGGTCGGACTGAAGCTTTCTTT. This sequence encodes CASSQGPTGRTEAFF.